This T cell receptor beta chain was sequenced for a study of shared T cell receptors in the human thymus. Looked up from germline, CDR1 is WSHSY and CDR2 is SAAADI. The junction had 4 bases not matched to a gene; V was cut back by 6 bases and J by 3 bases. There are 15 residues in the CDR3. TCRdb keeps only in-frame clones here, not all; method: immunoSEQ multiplex PCR. The table shows hundreds of thousands of clones, with over 75% occurring only once. These data also formed part of another study, on human thymus T cells.

The rearrangement links TRBV10-2 to TRBJ2-2; 10 nucleotides line up with TRBD1. This receptor was obtained from a boy under two years old with a congenital heart defect. Source material: thymocytes. CDR3 loop: CASRPGQGYTGELFF. The DNA of the CDR3 is TGCGCCAGCAGACCGGGACAGGGGTACACCGGGGAGCTGTTTTTT.